The 24 T cell receptor beta chains in this list originate from one sample, sequenced in a study of CD8 T cells in ankylosing spondylitis. Study results and caveats: Apparently characteristic of ankylosing spondylitis blood was a TCR beta motif (fewer than ten highly homologous variants).

TCRdb reprocessed the 5' RACE reads with MiXCR, giving one entry per CDR3 protein. Of about 390,000 distinct CDR3 sequences listed, under 25% are singletons. These receptors have no identified antigens. Input material: blood, either unsorted or a sorted T cell fraction (not recorded which). These receptors were taken from a male donor with ankylosing spondylitis.

The chain uses TRBV27 and TRBJ2-5, with 12 bases lining up with TRBD2. J gave up 4 bases and V 4 bases, and 7 bases lay outside the gene matches. In germline, CDR1 is MNHEY, CDR2 SMNVEV (reference sequence). The length of the CDR3 is 16 residues. CDR3 coding DNA: TGTGCCAGCAGTTCCCGACTAGCGGGGGAGGGAGAGACCCAGTACTTC. The encoded protein is CASSSRLAGEGETQYF.

This clonotype was seen only a few times. This chain links TRBV20-1 with TRBJ2-3; TRBD2 might be the D (6 bases). Germline V lookup: CDR1 DFQATT, CDR2 SNEGSKA (reference sequence). V lost 6 bases to trimming and J lost 3 bases, with 19 bases between them. CDR3 length: 15 residues. CDR3 bases: TGCAGTGCCCAGAAGGACGGCGGGACGACAGATACGCAGTATTTT. It encodes CSAQKDGGTTDTQYF.

There are a few counts of this clonotype. The J gene is TRBJ2-3, the V gene TRBV20-1; D possibly matches TRBD1 or TRBD2 (6 bases each). CDR1 and CDR2 from the germline V gene are DFQATT and SNEGSKA (reference sequence). V lost 5 bases to trimming and J lost 1 base, with 13 bases between them. This CDR3 spans 14 amino acids. CDR3 region: CSAPLGGRTDTQYF. For the CDR3, the DNA is TGCAGTGCTCCACTGGGGGGCCGCACAGATACGCAGTATTTT.

The V call is TRBV6-5, the J call TRBJ1-2; 7 positions match TRBD1. Losses at the gene ends were 0 bases for V and 4 bases for J; bases not matched to a gene: 2. Germline V lookup: CDR1 MNHEY, CDR2 SVGAGI. The CDR3 runs to 14 residues. CDR3 sequence reads: CASSYSGQTYGYTF. CDR3 bases: TGTGCCAGCAGTTACTCGGGACAGACCTATGGCTACACCTTC.

This clonotype was observed at least ten times. V usage is TRBV7-6 and J usage is TRBJ1-1; tentative D call: TRBD1 (5 bases). Germline V gene sequence: CDR1 SGHVS, CDR2 FNYEAQ. There are 13 residues in the CDR3. V was cut by 6 bases and J by 1 base, with 9 bases left in between. Here the CDR3 DNA reads TGTGCCAGCAGGAAACAGGCGAACACTGAAGCTTTCTTT. Translation: CASRKQANTEAFF.

This clonotype was detected only a few times. V gene TRBV6-1 combines with J gene TRBJ2-3; D perhaps matches TRBD2 (5 bases). Germline lookup yields CDR1 MNHNS and CDR2 SASEGT. CDR3 length: 12 residues. Deletions cut 4 bases from V and 9 bases from J, with 11 bases between. The DNA for the CDR3 is TGTGCCAGCAGTGTGCGGGCAGCGACGCAGTATTTT. Translated: CASSVRAATQYF.

The rearrangement uses TRBV9 and TRBJ2-1; D not resolved. Germline CDR1 SGDLS, CDR2 YYNGEE. With 4 bases removed from V and 0 bases from J, the gap between germline ends came to 11 bases. The CDR3 is 15 residues long. In nucleotides, the CDR3 is TGTGCCAGCAGCCCCCGACTGGGCTCCTACAATGAGCAGTTCTTC. This translates into CASSPRLGSYNEQFF.

The CDR3 region has the DNA TGTGCCAGCAGCTTGGAACTAGCGGGAGGAGATACGCAGTATTTT. Translating gives CASSLELAGGDTQYF. The V and J genes are TRBV7-2 and TRBJ2-3; the match to TRBD2 covers 12 bases. Trimming cost V 3 bases and J 5 bases; bases outside gene matches: 3. This CDR3 spans 15 amino acids. CDR1 is SGHTA and CDR2 is FQGNSA in the germline V gene. Filled out from reference TRBV7-2 and TRBJ2-3, the complete variable domain reads GAGVSQSPSNKVTEKGKDVELRCDPISGHTALYWYRQSLGQGLEFLIYFQGNSAPDKSGLPSDRFSAERTGGSVSTLTIQRTQQEDSAVYLCASSLELAGGDTQYFGPGTRLTVL.

This chain joins TRBV21-1 and TRBJ2-5; TRBD2 was called by the table and not checked on the DNA. TRBV21-1 is a documented pseudogene. The CDR3 extends over 21 amino acids. In DNA form, the CDR3 reads TGTGCCAGCAGCAAAGACCCTAGTAGTTTGTTGGCTAGCGGGAAGGCGGAGACCCAGTACTTC. The encoded protein is CASSKDPSSLLASGKAETQYF.

V gene TRBV7-9 combines with J gene TRBJ2-1; the D gene is possibly TRBD1 (6 bases). Germline CDR1 reads SEHNR; CDR2 reads FQNEAQ (reference sequence). This CDR3 has 16 amino acids. Trimming took 1 base from V and 3 from J, leaving 13 bases between them. This CDR3 is CASSLGSDRHYNEQFF. CDR3 nucleotide sequence: TGTGCCAGCAGCTTAGGGTCAGACAGGCACTACAATGAGCAGTTCTTC.

The chain couples TRBV9 to TRBJ2-3, with 7 bases aligning to TRBD2. From germline, CDR1 is SGDLS and CDR2 YYNGEE. The CDR3 runs to 15 residues. With 0 bases clipped from V and 3 bases from J, the junction kept 4 bases outside the gene matches. As DNA, the CDR3 is TGTGCCAGCAGCGTAGCGGGAGGTGGGACAGATACGCAGTATTTT. It yields the protein CASSVAGGGTDTQYF.

The CDR3 nucleotides read TGCGCCAGCAGTTGGACAAATTCCTACGAGCAGTACTTC. Protein sequence: CASSWTNSYEQYF. The chain links TRBV10-2 to TRBJ2-7; a possible D gene is TRBD1 (5 bases). The length of the CDR3 is 13 residues. Germline V lookup: CDR1 WSHSY, CDR2 SAAADI. Trimming cost V 5 bases and J 1 base, with 9 bases left between them.

CDR3 nucleotide sequence: TGCGCCAGCAGCTCTACCGGGACTAGCGCAGCCTACGAGCAGTACTTC. Encoded protein: CASSSTGTSAAYEQYF. The chain links TRBV5-1 to TRBJ2-7; 10 positions agree with TRBD2. The trim removed 3 bases at V and 2 bases at J, leaving 8 bases unmatched. The CDR3 spans 16 residues. Germline lookup yields CDR1 SGHRS and CDR2 YFSETQ.

This chain links TRBV27 with TRBJ1-2, with a possible D match to TRBD1 (6 bases). This CDR3 spans 15 amino acids. V lost 6 bases and J lost 7, with 21 bases in between. Per germline, CDR1 MNHEY and CDR2 SMNVEV (reference sequence). CDR3 DNA: TGTGCCAGCAGACTTGAGGGGGTAGGGTACAGTGGCTACACCTTC. Translation gives CASRLEGVGYSGYTF.

This sequence joins TRBV7-2 and TRBJ2-3, with TRBD2 matching over 7 bases. This CDR3 spans 15 amino acids. Germline V lookup: CDR1 SGHTA, CDR2 FQGNSA. V lost 8 bases and J lost 2; bases outside the gene matches: 10. The CDR3: CASGSEGGYTDTQYF. In DNA form, the CDR3 reads TGTGCCAGCGGCTCCGAGGGAGGGTACACAGATACGCAGTATTTT.

The rearrangement links TRBV9 to TRBJ1-2, with 8 bases lining up with TRBD1. Germline V gene lookup returns CDR1 SGDLS and CDR2 YYNGEE. Germline trimming cut 0 bases from V and 4 bases from J; bases unmatched to any gene: 2. CDR3 length equals 14 residues. In DNA, the CDR3 is TGTGCCAGCAGCGTAGTAGGACAGGGCTATGGCTACACCTTC. Translation gives CASSVVGQGYGYTF.

This clonotype has more than one count but fewer than ten. V usage is TRBV3-1 and J usage is TRBJ2-1, with 7 bases identical to TRBD1. Germline-derived CDR1 and CDR2 are LGHDT and YNNKEL (reference sequence). The CDR3 totals 15 residues. V dropped 5 bases and J dropped 6; count of bases not matched to a gene: 10. This CDR3 reads CASSFRQGSGNEQFF. CDR3 DNA sequence: TGTGCCAGCAGCTTCCGACAGGGATCAGGCAATGAGCAGTTCTTC.

In its sample, this clonotype was seen many times. The gene calls are TRBV7-6 and TRBJ1-1; D not certain. The CDR3 loop spans 12 amino acids. Trimming left V 5 bases short and J 4 bases short, with 8 bases between. Germline CDR1 SGHVS, CDR2 FNYEAQ. CDR3 sequence reads: CASSAVGTEAFF. CDR3 sequence (DNA): TGTGCCAGCAGCGCGGTTGGCACTGAAGCTTTCTTT.

Turning to this clonotype: This may come from a read error, since a much larger clone is one base off. The V call is TRBV5-1, the J call TRBJ2-5, with D unclear. V lost 2 bases to trimming and J lost 3 bases, with 17 bases between them. This CDR3 spans 16 amino acids. Germline-derived CDR1 and CDR2 are SGHRS and YFSETQ. CDR3 DNA: TGCGCCAGCAGCTTAGTGGACCGGGCGATGGAAGAGACCCAGTACTTC. Translating gives CASSLVDRAMEETQYF.

This clonotype appeared a few times. The V gene is TRBV7-2, the J gene TRBJ1-4, with a weak D call TRBD1 (6 bases). The CDR3 loop spans 15 amino acids. The V end was cut by 2 bases, the J end by 4 bases, with 11 bases between. CDR1 is SGHTA and CDR2 is FQGNSA in the germline V gene. CDR3 DNA: TGTGCCAGCAGCTTACAGGGGTCCCATAATGAAAAACTGTTTTTT. Its protein product is CASSLQGSHNEKLFF.

This clonotype was observed a few times. The chain combines TRBV5-1 with TRBJ2-2, with no clear D. The CDR3 is made up of 15 amino acids. CDR1 is SGHRS, CDR2 YFSETQ, per germline. Trimming removed 4 bases from V and 4 bases from J, with 14 bases in between. In DNA, the CDR3 is TGCGCCAGCAGCCCGGCTACCGTTTTCACCGGGGAGCTGTTTTTT. It is translated as CASSPATVFTGELFF.

This clonotype was observed a handful of times. The chain recombines TRBV10-3 with TRBJ1-3; the D is unclear. The CDR3 is 17 residues long. The V gene's germline CDR1 is ENHRY and CDR2 SYGVKD. The germline V and J ends were trimmed by 2 bases and 3 bases, with 17 bases remaining between them. The CDR3 region is CAISEGVSALIGNTIYF. The CDR3 region has the DNA TGTGCCATCAGTGAGGGGGTGTCAGCACTCATTGGAAACACCATATATTTT.

As DNA, the CDR3 is TGTGCCAGCATCGGCCCCCATCAGCCCCAGCATTTT. Amino acids: CASIGPHQPQHF. The genes are TRBV27 and TRBJ1-5; D is undetermined. Per germline, CDR1 MNHEY and CDR2 SMNVEV (reference sequence). CDR3 length equals 12 residues. The V end lost 7 bases, the J end lost 5 bases, and 9 bases lay between the germline ends.

This clonotype has a handful of counts. V is TRBV20-1 and J is TRBJ1-5; perhaps TRBD1 as D (5 bases). The V gene's germline CDR1 is DFQATT and CDR2 SNEGSKA (reference sequence). V dropped 1 base and J dropped 4 bases, with 8 bases sitting between them. This CDR3 spans 13 amino acids. Written as DNA, the CDR3 is TGCAGTGCTAGAGTCGACAGAAATCAGCCCCAGCATTTT. Its protein product is CSARVDRNQPQHF.